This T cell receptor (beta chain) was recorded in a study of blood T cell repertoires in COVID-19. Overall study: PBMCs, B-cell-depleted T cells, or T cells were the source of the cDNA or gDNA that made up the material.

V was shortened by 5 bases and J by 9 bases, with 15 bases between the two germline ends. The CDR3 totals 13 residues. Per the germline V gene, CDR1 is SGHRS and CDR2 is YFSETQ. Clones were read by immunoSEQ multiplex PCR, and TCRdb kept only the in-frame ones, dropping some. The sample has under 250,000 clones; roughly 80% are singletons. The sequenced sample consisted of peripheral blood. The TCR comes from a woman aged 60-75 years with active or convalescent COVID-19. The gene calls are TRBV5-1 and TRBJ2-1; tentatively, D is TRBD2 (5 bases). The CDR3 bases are TGCGCCAGCAGGTCAGCGGTGATGGGTGAGCAGTTCTTC. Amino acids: CASRSAVMGEQFF. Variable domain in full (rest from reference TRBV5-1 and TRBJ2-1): KAGVTQTPRYLIKTRGQQVTLSCSPISGHRSVSWYQQTPGQGLQFLFEYFSETQRNKGNFPGRFSGRQFSNSRSEMNVSTLELGDSALYLCASRSAVMGEQFFGPGTRLTVL.